Described below is a single T cell receptor (beta chain) sequence and its context. This sample was included in a study of blood T cell repertoires in COVID-19. Across the study: Sites in the United States, Italy and Spain provided acute and convalescent COVID-19 samples.

Trimming cost V 7 bases and J 2 bases; bases outside gene matches: 7. This CDR3 has 14 amino acids. Germline CDR1 and CDR2: SNHLY and FYNNEI. In the authors' workflow: Amplification of reference gene primers provided the estimated nucleated cell counts. The protocol was immunoSEQ multiplex PCR, while the TCRdb copy is restricted to in-frame clones and leaves out a portion. V, J and clone size reflect that table, while D and trimming were determined from the DNA. The repertoire holds some 260,000 clones, with 70% to 85% as singletons. This TCR derives from a woman older than 75 with acute or convalescent COVID-19. Sequencing used peripheral blood. The chain carries TRBV2 and TRBJ2-5, with 7 nucleotides matching TRBD1. The CDR3 loop reads CASNRDRQQETQYF. CDR3 in DNA: TGTGCCAGCAACCGGGACAGACAACAAGAGACCCAGTACTTC. Using reference TRBV2 and TRBJ2-5 for the parts outside the CDR3, the full variable domain is EPEVTQTPSHQVTQMGQEVILRCVPISNHLYFYWYRQILGQKVEFLVSFYNNEISEKSEIFDDQFSVERPDGSNFTLKIRSTKLEDSAMYFCASNRDRQQETQYFGPGTRLLVL.